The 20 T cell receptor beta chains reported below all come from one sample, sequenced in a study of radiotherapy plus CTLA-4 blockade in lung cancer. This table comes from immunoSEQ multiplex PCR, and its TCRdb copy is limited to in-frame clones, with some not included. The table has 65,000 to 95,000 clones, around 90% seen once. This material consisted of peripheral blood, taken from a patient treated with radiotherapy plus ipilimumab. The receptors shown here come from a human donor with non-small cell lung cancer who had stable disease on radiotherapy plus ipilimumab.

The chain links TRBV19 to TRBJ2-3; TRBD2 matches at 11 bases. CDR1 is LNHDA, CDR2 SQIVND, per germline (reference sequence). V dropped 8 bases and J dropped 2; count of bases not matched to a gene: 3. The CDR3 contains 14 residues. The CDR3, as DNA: TGTGCCAGTGGGACTAGCGGCTACACAGATACGCAGTATTTT. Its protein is CASGTSGYTDTQYF.

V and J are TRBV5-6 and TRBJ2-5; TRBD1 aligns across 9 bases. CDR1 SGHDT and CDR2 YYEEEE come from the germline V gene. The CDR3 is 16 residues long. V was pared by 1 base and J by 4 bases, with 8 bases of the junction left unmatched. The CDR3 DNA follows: TGTGCCAGCAGCTTGCTGACCGGGACAGGGAGAGAGACCCAGTACTTC. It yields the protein CASSLLTGTGRETQYF.

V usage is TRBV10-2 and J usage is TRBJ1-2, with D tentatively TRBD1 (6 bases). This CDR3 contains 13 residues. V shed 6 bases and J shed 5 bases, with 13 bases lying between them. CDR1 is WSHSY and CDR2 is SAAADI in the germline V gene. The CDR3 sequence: CASSDRDTYGYTF. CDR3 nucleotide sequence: TGCGCCAGCAGCGACCGGGACACATATGGCTACACCTTC.

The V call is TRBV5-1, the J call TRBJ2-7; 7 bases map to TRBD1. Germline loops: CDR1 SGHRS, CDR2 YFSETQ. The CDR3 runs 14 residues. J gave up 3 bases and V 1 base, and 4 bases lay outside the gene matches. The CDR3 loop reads CASSLTAGGYEQYF. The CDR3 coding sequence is TGCGCCAGCAGCTTGACGGCAGGGGGCTACGAGCAGTACTTC. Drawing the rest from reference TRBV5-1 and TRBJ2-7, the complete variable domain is KAGVTQTPRYLIKTRGQQVTLSCSPISGHRSVSWYQQTPGQGLQFLFEYFSETQRNKGNFPGRFSGRQFSNSRSEMNVSTLELGDSALYLCASSLTAGGYEQYFGPGTRLTVT.

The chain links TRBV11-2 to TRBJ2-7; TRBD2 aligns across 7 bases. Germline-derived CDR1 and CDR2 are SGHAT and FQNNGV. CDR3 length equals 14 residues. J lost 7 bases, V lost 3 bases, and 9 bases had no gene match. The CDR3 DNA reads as TGTGCCAGCAGCTTCGTGGGAGGGAACGGGGAGCAGTACTTC. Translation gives CASSFVGGNGEQYF. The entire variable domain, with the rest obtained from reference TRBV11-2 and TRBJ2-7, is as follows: EAGVAQSPRYKIIEKRQSVAFWCNPISGHATLYWYQQILGQGPKLLIQFQNNGVVDDSQLPKDRFSAERLKGVDSTLKIQPAKLEDSAVYLCASSFVGGNGEQYFGPGTRLTVT.

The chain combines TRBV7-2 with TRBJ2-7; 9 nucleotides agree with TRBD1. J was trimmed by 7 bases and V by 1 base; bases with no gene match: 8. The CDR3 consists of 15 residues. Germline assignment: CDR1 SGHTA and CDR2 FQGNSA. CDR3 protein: CASSLVGTGLWEQYF. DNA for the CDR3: TGTGCCAGCAGCTTAGTCGGGACAGGGCTATGGGAGCAGTACTTC.

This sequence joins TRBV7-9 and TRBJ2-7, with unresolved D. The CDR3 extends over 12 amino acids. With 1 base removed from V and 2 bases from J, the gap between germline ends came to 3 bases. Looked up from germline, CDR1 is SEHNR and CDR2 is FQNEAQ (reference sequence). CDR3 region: CASSLVPYEQYF. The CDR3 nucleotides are TGTGCCAGCAGCTTAGTCCCCTACGAGCAGTACTTC.

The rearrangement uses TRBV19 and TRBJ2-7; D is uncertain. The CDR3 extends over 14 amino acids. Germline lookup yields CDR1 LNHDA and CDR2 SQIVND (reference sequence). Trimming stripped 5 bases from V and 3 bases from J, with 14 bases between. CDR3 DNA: TGTGCCAGTAGTTTAATGGCTGGGAACTACGAGCAGTACTTC. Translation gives CASSLMAGNYEQYF.

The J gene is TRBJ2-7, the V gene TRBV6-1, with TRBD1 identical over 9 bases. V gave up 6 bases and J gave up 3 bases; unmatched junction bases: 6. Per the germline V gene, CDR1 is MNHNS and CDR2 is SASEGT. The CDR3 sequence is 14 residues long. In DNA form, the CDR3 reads TGTGCCAGCAGCCCGGGACAGGGTCTCTACGAGCAGTACTTC. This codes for CASSPGQGLYEQYF.

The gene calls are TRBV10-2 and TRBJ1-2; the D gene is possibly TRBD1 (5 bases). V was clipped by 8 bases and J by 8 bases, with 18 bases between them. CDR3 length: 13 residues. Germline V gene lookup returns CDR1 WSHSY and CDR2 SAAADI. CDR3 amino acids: CASLGGFPTGYTF. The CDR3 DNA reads TGCGCCAGCCTGGGGGGGTTTCCGACGGGCTACACCTTC.

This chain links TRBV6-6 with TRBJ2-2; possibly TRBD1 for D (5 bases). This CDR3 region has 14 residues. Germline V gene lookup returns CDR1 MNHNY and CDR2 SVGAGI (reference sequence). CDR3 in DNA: TGTGTCGCTCTTGGGGCCCAAGACACCGGGGAGCTGTTTTTT. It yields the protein CVALGAQDTGELFF.

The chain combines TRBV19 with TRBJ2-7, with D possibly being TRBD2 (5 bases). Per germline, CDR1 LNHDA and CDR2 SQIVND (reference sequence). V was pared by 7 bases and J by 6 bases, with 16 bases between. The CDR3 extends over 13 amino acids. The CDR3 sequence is CASKGDPRSEQYF. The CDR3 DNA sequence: TGTGCCAGTAAGGGAGACCCCCGCTCCGAGCAGTACTTC.

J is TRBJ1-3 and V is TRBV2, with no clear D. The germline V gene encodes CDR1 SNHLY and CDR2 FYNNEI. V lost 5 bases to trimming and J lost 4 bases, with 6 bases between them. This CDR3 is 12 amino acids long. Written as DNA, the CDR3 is TGTGCCAGCAGTCGGGGAGGAAACACCATATATTTT. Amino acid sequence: CASSRGGNTIYF.

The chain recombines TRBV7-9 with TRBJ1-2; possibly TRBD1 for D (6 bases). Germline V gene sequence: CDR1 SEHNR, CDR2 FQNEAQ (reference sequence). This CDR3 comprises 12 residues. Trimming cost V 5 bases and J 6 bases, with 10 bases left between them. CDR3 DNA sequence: TGTGCCAGCAGCGTACAGGGAAATGGCTACACCTTC. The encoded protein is CASSVQGNGYTF.

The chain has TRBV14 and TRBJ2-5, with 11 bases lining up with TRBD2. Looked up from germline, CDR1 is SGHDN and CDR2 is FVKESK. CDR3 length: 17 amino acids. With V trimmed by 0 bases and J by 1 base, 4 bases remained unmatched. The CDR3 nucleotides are TGTGCCAGCAGCCAAGAGGAGGGACTAGCGGCCCAAGAGACCCAGTACTTC. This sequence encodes CASSQEEGLAAQETQYF.

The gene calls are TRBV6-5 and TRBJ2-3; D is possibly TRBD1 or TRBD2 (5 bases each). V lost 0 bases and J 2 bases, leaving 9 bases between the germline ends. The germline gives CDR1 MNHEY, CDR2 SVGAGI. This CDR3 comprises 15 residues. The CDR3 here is CASSYSGTATDTQYF. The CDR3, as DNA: TGTGCCAGCAGTTACTCAGGGACGGCCACAGATACGCAGTATTTT.

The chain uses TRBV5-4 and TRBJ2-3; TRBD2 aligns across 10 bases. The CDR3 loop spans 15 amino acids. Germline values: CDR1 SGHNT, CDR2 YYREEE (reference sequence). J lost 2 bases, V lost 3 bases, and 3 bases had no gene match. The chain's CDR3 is CASSSTSGLTDTQYF. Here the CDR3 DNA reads TGTGCCAGCAGCTCGACTAGCGGGCTCACAGATACGCAGTATTTT.

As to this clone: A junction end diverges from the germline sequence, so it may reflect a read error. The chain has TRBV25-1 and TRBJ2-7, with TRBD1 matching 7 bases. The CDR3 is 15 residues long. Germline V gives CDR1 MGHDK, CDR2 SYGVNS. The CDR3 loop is CTSSPRGGEAYEQYF. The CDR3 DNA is TGTACCAGCAGCCCCCGAGGGGGCGAAGCCTACGAGCAGTACTTC.

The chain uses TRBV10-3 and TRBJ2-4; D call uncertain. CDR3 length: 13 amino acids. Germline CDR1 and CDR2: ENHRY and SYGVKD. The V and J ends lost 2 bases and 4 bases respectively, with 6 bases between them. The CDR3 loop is CAISEVGKNIQYF. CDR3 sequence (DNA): TGTGCCATCAGTGAGGTAGGGAAAAACATTCAGTACTTC.

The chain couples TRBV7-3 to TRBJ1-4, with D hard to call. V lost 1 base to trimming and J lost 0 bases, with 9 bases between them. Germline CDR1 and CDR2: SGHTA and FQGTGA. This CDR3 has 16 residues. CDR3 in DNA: TGTGCCAGCAGCTTAAGGCCGGTTGCAACTAATGAAAAACTGTTTTTT. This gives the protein CASSLRPVATNEKLFF.